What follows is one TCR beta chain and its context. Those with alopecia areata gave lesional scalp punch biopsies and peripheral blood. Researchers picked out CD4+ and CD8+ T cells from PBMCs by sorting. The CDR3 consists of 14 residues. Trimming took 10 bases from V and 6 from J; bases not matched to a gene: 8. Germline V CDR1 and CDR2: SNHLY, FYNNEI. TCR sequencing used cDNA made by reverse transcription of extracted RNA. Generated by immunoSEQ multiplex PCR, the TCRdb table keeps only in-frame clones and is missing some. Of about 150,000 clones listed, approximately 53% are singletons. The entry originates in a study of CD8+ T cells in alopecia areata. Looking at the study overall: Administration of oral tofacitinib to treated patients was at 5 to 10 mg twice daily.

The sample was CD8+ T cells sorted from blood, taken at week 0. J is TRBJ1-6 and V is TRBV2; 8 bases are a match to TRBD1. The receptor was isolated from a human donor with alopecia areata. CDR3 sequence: CANRQGLGNSPLHF. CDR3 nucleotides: TGTGCCAACAGACAGGGGTTGGGTAATTCACCCCTCCACTTT.